The rows below give T cell receptor beta chains drawn from one sample of a study of tumor and adjacent non-tumor tissue in lung cancer. TCRdb ran MiXCR on the multiplex PCR reads and lists one entry per CDR3 protein. This sample carries approximately 140,000 distinct CDR3 sequences, approximately 66% of them seen once, and the ten largest clones take 18%. The sequenced material came from lung tumor tissue. The receptors here all came from a man aged 55 to 70 with small cell lung cancer. Each CDR3 is given with its conserved first and last residue. The D gene is left open where the match is weak. For some rows the clone size is stated as once, few or many, or as a class when expanded; others skip it.

NA TRBJ1-1 TRBV20-1 14 TRBD1 TGCAGTACCGCCCCGACAGGGATGAACACTGAAGCTTCCTTT CSTAPTGMNTEASF
NA TRBJ1-2 TRBV6-5 15 NA TGTGCCAGTATGGAGGGAGGGGGGTCTAACTATGGCTACACCTTC CASMEGGGSNYGYTF
NA TRBJ2-6 TRBV11-2 17 NA TGTGCCAGTAGGCCCGTAGGGGTTGGCTCTGGGGCCGACGTCCTGACTTTC CASRPVGVGSGADVLTF
NA TRBJ1-2 TRBV6-6 18 NA TGTGCCAGCATCGACGACGACAACAGGGACCTAAATAACTATGGCAACACCTTC CASIDDDNRDLNNYGNTF
NA TRBJ2-5 TRBV5-1 17 TRBD2 TGCGCCAGCAGCCCGGGGCTAGCGGGAGGGTACCAAGAGACCCAGTACTTC CASSPGLAGGYQETQYF
NA TRBJ2-1 TRBV6-1 16 NA TGTGTCAGCAGTGAAATTGGCGGACAGTCCTATAATGAGCAGTTCTTC CVSSEIGGQSYNEQFF
NA TRBJ2-1 TRBV5-4 12 NA TGTGCCAGCAGCCAGAGTAACAATGAGCAGTTCTTC CASSQSNNEQFF
NA TRBJ2-3 TRBV6-5 15 TRBD2 TGTGCCAGCAGGAGGACTAGCGGGAGGGAAGATACGCAGTATTTT CASRRTSGREDTQYF
once TRBJ2-1 TRBV11-2 15 TRBD2 TGTGCCAGCAGCTTAGGCGTCTCTAGCGGCAATGACCAGTTTTTC CASSLGVSSGNDQFF
NA TRBJ2-1 TRBV20-1 16 NA NA CSGVPAVLDACNEQSF
NA TRBJ2-3 TRBV30 14 NA TGTGCCTGGAGGGAAAGCAGGGGCACAGATACGCAGTATTTT CAWRESRGTDTQYF
NA TRBJ2-7 TRBV11-2 15 NA TGTGCCAGCAGCTTAGCAGCCCCCAGGTGCTGCGAGCAGTACTTC CASSLAAPRCCEQYF
NA TRBJ2-3 TRBV6-5 14 NA TGTGCCAGCAGTTTCTTGAAGGGGGCAGATACGCAGTATTTT CASSFLKGADTQYF
once TRBJ2-2 TRBV11-2 14 NA TGTGCCAGCAGCGTTCCCGCGGGAACCGTGGAGCTTTTTTTT CASSVPAGTVELFF
NA TRBJ2-5 TRBV20-1 15 NA TGCAGTGCACCCGACCGGACGGGCGTAGGAGAGACCCTGTACTTC CSAPDRTGVGETLYF
NA TRBJ2-1 TRBV10-3 14 TRBD1 TGTGACATCAGTGACGACAGGGGGGACAATGAGCAGTTCTTC CDISDDRGDNEQFF
NA TRBJ1-1 TRBV20-1 14 TRBD1 TGCAATGCCGCCCCGACAGGGATGGACACTGAAGCTTTCTTT CNAAPTGMDTEAFF
few TRBJ2-2 TRBV5-1 14 NA TGCGCCAGCAGCAGGCTCGAGGAGGCCGGGGAGCTGTTTTTT CASSRLEEAGELFF
NA TRBJ2-1 TRBV12-3/TRBV12-4 13 TRBD1 TGTGCCAGCAGTAGAGACAGGGGAGGTGAGCAGTTCTTC CASSRDRGGEQFF
NA TRBJ2-2 TRBV13 14 NA TGTGCCAGCAGGTGGGACACGAACACCGGGGAGCTGTTTTTT CASRWDTNTGELFF
NA TRBJ1-2 TRBV19 14 NA TGTGCCAGTAGTATGGGTGGGGGTCCCTATGGCTACACCTTC CASSMGGGPYGYTF
NA TRBJ1-2 TRBV4-2 16 NA TGTGCCAGCAGCCACGGCCCGGGGGGGCCTCAGTATGACTACACGTTC CASSHGPGGPQYDYTF
NA TRBJ2-1 TRBV12-3/TRBV12-4 15 TRBD1 TGTGCCAGCAGTTATCCGGGACAGGGCAACAGTGAGCAGTTCTTC CASSYPGQGNSEQFF
medium-sized TRBJ2-2 TRBV11-2 15 NA TGTGCCAGCAGCTTACATACTCCAGGGACCGGGGAGCTGTTTTTT CASSLHTPGTGELFF
few TRBJ2-5 TRBV29-1 11 NA TGCAGCGTTGAGATGGTGGAGACCCAGTACTTC CSVEMVETQYF
NA TRBJ2-1 TRBV5-6 13 NA TGTGCCAGCAGCTTACGAGTTAGCAATGAGCAGTTCTTC CASSLRVSNEQFF
NA TRBJ2-5 TRBV30 17 NA TGTGCCTGGAGTGTTTTCGGGGGACAGTCGAGGGAAGAGACCCAGTACTTC CAWSVFGGQSREETQYF
many TRBJ2-3 TRBV30 13 NA TGTGCCTGGGGACGGAAAGAAACAGATACGCAGTATTTT CAWGRKETDTQYF
many TRBJ1-6 TRBV12-3/TRBV12-4 16 NA TGTGCCAGCAGTCCGGTACTTGGCCTTGGGAGTATGCCCCTCCACTTT CASSPVLGLGSMPLHF
NA TRBJ2-7 TRBV11-2 14 NA TGTGCCAGCAGCTTAGCTTCTAGCGACTACGAGCAGTACTTC CASSLASSDYEQYF
NA TRBJ2-2 TRBV12-3/TRBV12-4 12 NA TGTGCCAGCAGTTTAGCAAGGGGGGAGCTGTTTTTT CASSLARGELFF
NA TRBJ1-2 TRBV7-9 15 NA TGTACCAGCAGCTTAAGTGGGTATGAGCAGAATGGCCACACCTTC CTSSLSGYEQNGHTF
NA TRBJ2-3 TRBV20-1 18 NA TGCAGTGCTAGATACAATCAGGGGTGCTCGTATAAGACAGATACGCAGTATTTT CSARYNQGCSYKTDTQYF
NA TRBJ1-1 TRBV14 16 TRBD1 TGTGCCAGCAGCCACCGTCCGGGACAGGGCCCCACTGAAGCTTTCTTT CASSHRPGQGPTEAFF
NA TRBJ2-5 TRBV28 17 TRBD2 TGTGCCAGCGGTTCCCAATTCGGACTAGCGGACGAAGAGACCCAATACTTC CASGSQFGLADEETQYF
NA TRBJ2-1 TRBV18 13 NA TGTGCCAGCTCACCTGAAACTTACAATGAGCAGTTCTTC CASSPETYNEQFF
NA TRBJ1-1 TRBV5-6 14 NA TGTGCCAGCACCGGCGGGCGAATGGACACTGAAGCTTTCTTT CASTGGRMDTEAFF
many TRBJ1-5 TRBV20-1 14 NA TGCAGTGCTAGAGAACACGGGGGCAATCAGCCCCAGCATTTT CSAREHGGNQPQHF
NA TRBJ2-1 TRBV7-8 16 TRBD2 TGTGCCAGCAGACAGACTAGCGGGCGCTCCTACAATGAGCACTTCTTC CASRQTSGRSYNEHFF
NA TRBJ2-5 TRBV10-2 12 NA TGCGCCACCAGGGTTTTGCAAGAGACTCAGTACTTC CATRVLQETQYF
NA TRBJ2-7 TRBV6-5 18 TRBD1 TGTGCCAGCAATCCAATGGTCGTGTACGGTCAGGGGGCCTACGGGCAGTACTTC CASNPMVVYGQGAYGQYF
few TRBJ2-5 TRBV4-2 15 NA TGTGCCAGCAGCCAACCGGGACCGACTAAAGAGACCCAGTACTTC CASSQPGPTKETQYF
NA TRBJ2-1 TRBV20-1 19 TRBD2 TGCAGTGCCAACTCGAGATCGGACCGGACTAGCGGGAGACGAAATGAGCAGTTCTTC CSANSRSDRTSGRRNEQFF
NA TRBJ2-7 TRBV12-3/TRBV12-4 16 NA TGTGCCAGCAGTTCAATAAGTACAGGCGCTTACTACGAGCAGTACTTC CASSSISTGAYYEQYF